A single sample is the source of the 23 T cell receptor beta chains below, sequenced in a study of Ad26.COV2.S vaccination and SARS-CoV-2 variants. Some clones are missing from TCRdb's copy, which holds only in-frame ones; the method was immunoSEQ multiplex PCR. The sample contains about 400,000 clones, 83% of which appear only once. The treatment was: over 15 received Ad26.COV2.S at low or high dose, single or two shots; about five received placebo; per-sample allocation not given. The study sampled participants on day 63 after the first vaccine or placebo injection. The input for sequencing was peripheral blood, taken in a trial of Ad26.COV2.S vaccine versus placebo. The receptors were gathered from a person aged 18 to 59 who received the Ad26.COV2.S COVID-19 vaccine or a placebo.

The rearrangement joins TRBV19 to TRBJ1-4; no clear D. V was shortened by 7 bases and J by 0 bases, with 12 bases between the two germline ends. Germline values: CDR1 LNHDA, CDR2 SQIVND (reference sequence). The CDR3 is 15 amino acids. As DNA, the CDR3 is TGTGCCAGTAATATGCCCCGTGCAACTAATGAAAAACTGTTTTTT. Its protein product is CASNMPRATNEKLFF.

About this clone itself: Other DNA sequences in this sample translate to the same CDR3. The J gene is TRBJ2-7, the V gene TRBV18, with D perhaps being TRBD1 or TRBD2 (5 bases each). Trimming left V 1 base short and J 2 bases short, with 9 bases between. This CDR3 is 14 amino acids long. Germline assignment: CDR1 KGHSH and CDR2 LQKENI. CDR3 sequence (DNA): TGTGCCAGCTCACCACGGGACGGGCCCTACGAGCAGTACTTC. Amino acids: CASSPRDGPYEQYF.

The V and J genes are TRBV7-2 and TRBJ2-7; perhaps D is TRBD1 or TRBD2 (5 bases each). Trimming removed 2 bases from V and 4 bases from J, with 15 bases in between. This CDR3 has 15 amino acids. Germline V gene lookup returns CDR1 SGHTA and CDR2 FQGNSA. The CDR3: CASSLRVAGSYEQYF. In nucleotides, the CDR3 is TGTGCCAGCAGCTTAAGGGTGGCAGGGAGTTACGAGCAGTACTTC.

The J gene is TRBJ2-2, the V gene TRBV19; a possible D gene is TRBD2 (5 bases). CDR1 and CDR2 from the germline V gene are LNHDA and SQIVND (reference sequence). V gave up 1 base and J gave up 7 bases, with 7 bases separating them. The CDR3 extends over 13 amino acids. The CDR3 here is CASSIGGNGELFF. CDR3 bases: TGTGCCAGTAGTATAGGAGGGAACGGGGAGCTGTTTTTT.

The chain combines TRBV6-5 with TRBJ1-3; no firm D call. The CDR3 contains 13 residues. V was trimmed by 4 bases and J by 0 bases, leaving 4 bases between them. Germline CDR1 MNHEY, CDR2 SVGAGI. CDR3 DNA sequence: TGTGCCAGCAGTTGGGTCTCTGGAAACACCATATATTTT. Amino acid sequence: CASSWVSGNTIYF.

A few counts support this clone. Here the CDR3 reads CASSYASDYGYTF. The CDR3 nucleotides read TGTGCCAGCAGTTACGCCTCGGACTATGGCTACACCTTC. The chain carries TRBV6-5 and TRBJ1-2; no clear D gene. The CDR3 length is 13 residues. Germline CDR1 MNHEY, CDR2 SVGAGI. V lost 2 bases and J 3 bases, leaving 7 bases between the germline ends.

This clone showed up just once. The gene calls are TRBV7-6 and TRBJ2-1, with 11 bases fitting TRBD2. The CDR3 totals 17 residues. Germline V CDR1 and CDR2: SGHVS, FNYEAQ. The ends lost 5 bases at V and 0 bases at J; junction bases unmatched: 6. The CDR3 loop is CASSTGTSGPSYNEQFF. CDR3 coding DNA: TGTGCCAGCAGCACCGGGACTAGCGGACCCTCCTACAATGAGCAGTTCTTC.

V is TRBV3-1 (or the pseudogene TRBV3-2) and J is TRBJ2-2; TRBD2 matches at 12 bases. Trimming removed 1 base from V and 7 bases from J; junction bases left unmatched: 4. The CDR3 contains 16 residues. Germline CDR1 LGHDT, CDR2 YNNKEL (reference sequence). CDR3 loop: CASSQGGLAGSGELFF. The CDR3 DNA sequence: TGTGCCAGCAGCCAAGGAGGACTAGCGGGGAGCGGGGAGCTGTTTTTT.

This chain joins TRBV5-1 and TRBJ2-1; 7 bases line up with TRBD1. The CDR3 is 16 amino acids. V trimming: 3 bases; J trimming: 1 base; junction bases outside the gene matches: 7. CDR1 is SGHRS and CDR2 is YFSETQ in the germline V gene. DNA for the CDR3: TGCGCCAGCAGCTCCCTACGACAGGGATCCTACAATGAGCAGTTCTTC. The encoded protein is CASSSLRQGSYNEQFF.

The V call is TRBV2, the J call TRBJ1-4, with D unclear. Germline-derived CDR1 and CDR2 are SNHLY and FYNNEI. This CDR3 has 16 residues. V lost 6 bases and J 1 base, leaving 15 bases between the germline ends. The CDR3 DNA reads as TGTGCCAGCAGGCAGGAAACGGCCGGAACTAATGAAAAACTGTTTTTT. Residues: CASRQETAGTNEKLFF.

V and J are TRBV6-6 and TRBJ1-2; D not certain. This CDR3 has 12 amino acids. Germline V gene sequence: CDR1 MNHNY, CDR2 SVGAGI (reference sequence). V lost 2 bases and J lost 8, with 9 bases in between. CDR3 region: CASSYPREGYTF. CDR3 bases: TGTGCCAGCAGTTACCCCCGGGAGGGCTACACCTTC.

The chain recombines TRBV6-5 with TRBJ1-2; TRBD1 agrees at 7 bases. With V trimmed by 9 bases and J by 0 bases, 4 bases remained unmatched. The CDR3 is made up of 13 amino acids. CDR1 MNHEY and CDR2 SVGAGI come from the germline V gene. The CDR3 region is CARITGANYGYTF. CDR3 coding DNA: TGTGCCAGAATCACAGGGGCTAACTATGGCTACACCTTC.

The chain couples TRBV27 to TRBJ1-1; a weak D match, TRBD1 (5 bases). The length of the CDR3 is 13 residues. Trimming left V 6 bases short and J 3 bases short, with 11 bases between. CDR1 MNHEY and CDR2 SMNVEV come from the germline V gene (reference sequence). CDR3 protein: CASSQGVDTEAFF. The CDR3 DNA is TGTGCCAGCAGCCAGGGTGTGGACACTGAAGCTTTCTTT.

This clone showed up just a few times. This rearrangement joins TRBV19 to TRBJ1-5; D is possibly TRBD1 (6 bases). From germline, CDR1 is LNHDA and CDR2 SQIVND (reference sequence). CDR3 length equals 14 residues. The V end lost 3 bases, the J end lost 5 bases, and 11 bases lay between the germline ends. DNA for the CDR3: TGTGCCAGTAGTATCTCACAGGGAGATCAGCCCCAGCATTTT. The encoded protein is CASSISQGDQPQHF. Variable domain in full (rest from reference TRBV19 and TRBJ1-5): DGGITQSPKYLFRKEGQNVTLSCEQNLNHDAMYWYRQDPGQGLRLIYYSQIVNDFQKGDIAEGYSVSREKKESFPLTVTSAQKNPTAFYLCASSISQGDQPQHFGDGTRLSIL.

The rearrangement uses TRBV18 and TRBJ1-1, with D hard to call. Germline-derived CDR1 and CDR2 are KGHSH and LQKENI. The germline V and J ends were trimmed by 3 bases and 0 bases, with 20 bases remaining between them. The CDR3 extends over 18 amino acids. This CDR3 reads CASSPSEGAGVLNTEAFF. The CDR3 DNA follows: TGTGCCAGCTCACCGTCGGAAGGTGCTGGGGTTCTGAACACTGAAGCTTTCTTT.

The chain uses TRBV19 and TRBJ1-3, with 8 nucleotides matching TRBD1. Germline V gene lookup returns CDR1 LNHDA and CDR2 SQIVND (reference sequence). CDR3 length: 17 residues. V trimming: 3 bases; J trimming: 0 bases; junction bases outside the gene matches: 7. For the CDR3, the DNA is TGTGCCAGTAGTATCACAGGGGGTTTAAGCTCTGGAAACACCATATATTTT. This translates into CASSITGGLSSGNTIYF.

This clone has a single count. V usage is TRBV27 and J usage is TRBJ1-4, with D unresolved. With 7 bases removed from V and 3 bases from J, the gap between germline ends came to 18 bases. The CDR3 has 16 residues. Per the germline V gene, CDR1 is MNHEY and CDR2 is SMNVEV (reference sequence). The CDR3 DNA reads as TGTGCCAGCACCCCAGTTTGGAGGGCACCTAATGAAAAACTGTTTTTT. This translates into CASTPVWRAPNEKLFF.

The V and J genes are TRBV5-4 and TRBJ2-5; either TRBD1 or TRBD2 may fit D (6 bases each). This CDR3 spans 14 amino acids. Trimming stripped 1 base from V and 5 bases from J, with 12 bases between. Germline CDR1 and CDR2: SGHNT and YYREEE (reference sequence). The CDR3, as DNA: TGTGCCAGCAGCTTGAGGGGGGCCCACGAGACCCAGTACTTC. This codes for CASSLRGAHETQYF.

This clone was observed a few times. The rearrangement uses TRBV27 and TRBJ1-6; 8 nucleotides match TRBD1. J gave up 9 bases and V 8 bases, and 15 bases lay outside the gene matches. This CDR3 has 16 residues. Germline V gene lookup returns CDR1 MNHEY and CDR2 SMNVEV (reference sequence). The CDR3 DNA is TGTGCCAGCCGGACCGGGACAGGAAGCTCCCCTTCACCCCTCCACTTT. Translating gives CASRTGTGSSPSPLHF.

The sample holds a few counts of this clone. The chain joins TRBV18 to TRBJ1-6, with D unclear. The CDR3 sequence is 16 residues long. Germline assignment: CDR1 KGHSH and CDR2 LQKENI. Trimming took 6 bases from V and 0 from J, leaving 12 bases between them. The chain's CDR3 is CASSPTPSSYNSPLHF. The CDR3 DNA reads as TGTGCCAGCTCGCCGACACCCAGCTCCTATAATTCACCCCTCCACTTT. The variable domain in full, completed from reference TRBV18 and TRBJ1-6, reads NAGVMQNPRHLVRRRGQEARLRCSPMKGHSHVYWYRQLPEEGLKFMVYLQKENIIDESGMPKERFSAEFPKEGPSILRIQQVVRGDSAAYFCASSPTPSSYNSPLHFGNGTRLTVT.

CDR3 region: CASSWRKFYTQYF. As DNA, the CDR3 is TGTGCCAGCAGTTGGAGGAAGTTTTATACGCAGTATTTT. V gene TRBV6-2 or TRBV6-3 combines with J gene TRBJ2-3; tentatively, D is TRBD2 (5 bases). The CDR3 runs to 13 residues. V was cut by 4 bases and J by 7 bases, with 12 bases left in between. CDR1 MNHEY and CDR2 SVGEGT come from the germline V gene.

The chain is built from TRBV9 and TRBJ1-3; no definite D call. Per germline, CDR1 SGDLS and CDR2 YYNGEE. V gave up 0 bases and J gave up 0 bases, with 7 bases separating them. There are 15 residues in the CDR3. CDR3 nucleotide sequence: TGTGCCAGCAGCGTAGGGAGTAGCTCTGGAAACACCATATATTTT. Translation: CASSVGSSSGNTIYF.

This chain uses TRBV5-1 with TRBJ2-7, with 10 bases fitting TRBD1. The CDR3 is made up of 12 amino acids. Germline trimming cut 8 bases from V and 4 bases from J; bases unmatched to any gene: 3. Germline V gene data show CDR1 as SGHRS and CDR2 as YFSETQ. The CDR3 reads CASRQGAYEQYF. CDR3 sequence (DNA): TGCGCCAGTAGACAGGGGGCTTACGAGCAGTACTTC. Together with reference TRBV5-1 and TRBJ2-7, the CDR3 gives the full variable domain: KAGVTQTPRYLIKTRGQQVTLSCSPISGHRSVSWYQQTPGQGLQFLFEYFSETQRNKGNFPGRFSGRQFSNSRSEMNVSTLELGDSALYLCASRQGAYEQYFGPGTRLTVT.